This TCR beta chain was sequenced for a study of blood T cell repertoires in COVID-19. In this sample, this clone turned up a few times. Clones were read by immunoSEQ multiplex PCR, and TCRdb kept only the in-frame ones, dropping some. Of fewer than 250,000 clones in the sample, 88% were seen once. CDR3 size: 15 residues. The V gene end was trimmed by 3 bases and the J gene end by 3 bases; junction bases not matched to a gene: 3. Germline CDR1 is KGHSH and CDR2 is LQKENI. The clonotype was recovered from a human donor in a cohort sampled during active COVID-19. Sequenced input: peripheral blood. The genes are TRBV18 and TRBJ2-3; 10 nucleotides align to TRBD1. In DNA, the CDR3 is TGTGCCAGCTCACCGGGACAGGGGATGACAGATACGCAGTATTTT. Translated: CASSPGQGMTDTQYF.